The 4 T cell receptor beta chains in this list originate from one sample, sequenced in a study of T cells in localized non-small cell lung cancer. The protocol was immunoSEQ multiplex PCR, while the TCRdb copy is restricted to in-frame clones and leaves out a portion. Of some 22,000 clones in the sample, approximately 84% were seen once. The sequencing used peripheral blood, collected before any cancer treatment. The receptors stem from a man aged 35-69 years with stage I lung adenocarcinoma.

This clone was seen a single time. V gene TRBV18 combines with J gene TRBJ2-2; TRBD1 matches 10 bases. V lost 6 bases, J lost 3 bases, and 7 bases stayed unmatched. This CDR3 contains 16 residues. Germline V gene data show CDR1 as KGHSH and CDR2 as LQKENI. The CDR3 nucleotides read TGTGCCAGCTCCCGGCAGGGACAGGGGTACACCGGGGAGCTGTTTTTT. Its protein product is CASSRQGQGYTGELFF.

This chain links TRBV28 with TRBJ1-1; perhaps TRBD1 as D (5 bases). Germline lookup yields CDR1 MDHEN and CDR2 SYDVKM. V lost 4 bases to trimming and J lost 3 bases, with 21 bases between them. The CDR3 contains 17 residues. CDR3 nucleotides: TGTGCCAGCAGTTCGCTATGGGACCCCGGGGCGGACACTGAAGCTTTCTTT. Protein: CASSSLWDPGADTEAFF.

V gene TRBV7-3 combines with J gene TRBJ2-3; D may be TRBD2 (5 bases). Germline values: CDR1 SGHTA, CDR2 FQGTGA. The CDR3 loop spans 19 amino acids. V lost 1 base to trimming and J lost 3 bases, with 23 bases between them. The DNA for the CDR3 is TGTGCCAGCAGCTTAATACCCCTACAATACCAGAGCGGAACAGATACGCAGTATTTT. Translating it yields CASSLIPLQYQSGTDTQYF.

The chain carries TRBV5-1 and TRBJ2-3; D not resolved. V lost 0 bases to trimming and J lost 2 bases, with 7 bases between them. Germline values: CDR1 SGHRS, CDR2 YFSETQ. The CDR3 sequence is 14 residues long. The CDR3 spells CASSLVGSTDTQYF. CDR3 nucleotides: TGCGCCAGCAGCTTGGTGGGGTCCACAGATACGCAGTATTTT.